The 29 T cell receptor beta chains below come from one sample, sequenced in a study of cytomegalovirus exposure and HLA in healthy donors. TCRdb's table, derived via immunoSEQ multiplex PCR, lists solely in-frame clones and lacks some. Here the sample spans around 200,000 clones, about 81% being singletons. The sample consisted of PBMCs. All receptors come from a young woman in good health and CMV-seronegative.

This clone was seen a handful of times. CDR3 sequence (DNA): TGTGCCAGTACCCTCGGGACAGGGTGGGGCACTGAAGCTTTCTTT. Translation gives CASTLGTGWGTEAFF. V is TRBV19 and J is TRBJ1-1; 9 bases map to TRBD1. Germline lookup yields CDR1 LNHDA and CDR2 SQIVND (reference sequence). The CDR3 is made up of 15 amino acids. V was clipped by 7 bases and J by 4 bases; unmatched bases: 10.

This rearrangement joins TRBV21-1 to TRBJ1-2. TRBV21-1 is a documented pseudogene. The CDR3 sequence is 15 residues long. CDR3 sequence: CASSKFGQRGYGYTF. Here the CDR3 DNA reads TGTGCCAGCAGCAAATTCGGCCAGCGGGGCTATGGCTACACCTTC.

The CDR3 here is CASSYLTGELFF. As DNA, the CDR3 is TGTGCCAGCAGTTACCTGACCGGGGAGCTGTTTTTT. This sequence joins TRBV6-5 and TRBJ2-2; D gene uncertain. This CDR3 comprises 12 residues. V lost 2 bases and J lost 5, with 3 bases in between. Germline V lookup: CDR1 MNHEY, CDR2 SVGAGI.

This clone has only a few counts. The V call is TRBV4-1, the J call TRBJ2-2; D not certain. The CDR3 runs 13 residues. V lost 3 bases and J lost 1, with 3 bases in between. CDR1 is MGHRA, CDR2 YSYEKL, per germline. The CDR3 reads CASSHMNTGELFF. In nucleotides, the CDR3 is TGCGCCAGCAGCCATATGAACACCGGGGAGCTGTTTTTT.

The CDR3, as DNA: TGTGCCAGTAGTATCGGGACTAGCCCCCGACCCTACGAGCAGTACTTC. Translated, it gives CASSIGTSPRPYEQYF. The chain has TRBV19 and TRBJ2-7, with 9 bases aligning to TRBD2. CDR1 is LNHDA, CDR2 SQIVND, per germline (reference sequence). The CDR3 contains 16 residues. V dropped 3 bases and J dropped 2; count of bases not matched to a gene: 8.

V is TRBV2 and J is TRBJ2-1, with D possibly matching TRBD1 (5 bases). Germline V gene lookup returns CDR1 SNHLY and CDR2 FYNNEI. Deletions cut 6 bases from V and 8 bases from J, with 11 bases between. The CDR3 contains 12 residues. In DNA form, the CDR3 reads TGTGCCAGCAGCCTCCTAGGGGATGAGCAGTTCTTC. Translation gives CASSLLGDEQFF.

This clone was seen at least ten times. The J gene is TRBJ2-2, the V gene TRBV28, with 7 bases identical to TRBD1. The CDR3 is 15 amino acids. Looked up from germline, CDR1 is MDHEN and CDR2 is SYDVKM. With V trimmed by 6 bases and J by 5 bases, 9 bases remained unmatched. The CDR3 coding sequence is TGTGCCAGCAGGCCCTGGGACAGAGCTACCGGGGAGCTGTTTTTT. Translating it yields CASRPWDRATGELFF.

CDR3 nucleotide sequence: TGTGCCAGCAGCCCTTTAGGCGGGAGGGTTTACAATGAGCAGTTCTTC. Its translation is CASSPLGGRVYNEQFF. The chain combines TRBV2 with TRBJ2-1; 9 bases are a match to TRBD2. V dropped 6 bases and J dropped 4; count of bases not matched to a gene: 10. This CDR3 has 16 residues. Germline CDR1 SNHLY, CDR2 FYNNEI.

This clone appeared a few times. V gene TRBV7-9 combines with J gene TRBJ2-5; D not resolved. The germline V gene encodes CDR1 SEHNR and CDR2 FQNEAQ (reference sequence). V gave up 1 base and J gave up 8 bases, with 17 bases separating them. This CDR3 spans 15 amino acids. The CDR3 DNA is TGTGCCAGCAGCTTAGGGTCATCCAGAGGAAACACCCAGTACTTC. Translation gives CASSLGSSRGNTQYF.

This clone was picked up one time. The chain recombines TRBV6-4 with TRBJ1-1; no definite D call. Germline V lookup: CDR1 MRHNA, CDR2 SNTAGT. This CDR3 region has 15 residues. V lost 4 bases and J 4 bases, leaving 16 bases between the germline ends. The CDR3 is CASSAVGGLPTEAFF. DNA of the CDR3: TGTGCCAGCAGTGCTGTCGGAGGTCTTCCCACTGAAGCTTTCTTT.

This chain uses TRBV30 with TRBJ2-7; TRBD2 is a possible D gene (5 bases). The length of the CDR3 is 14 residues. Germline CDR1 GTSNPN, CDR2 SVGIG (reference sequence). V was pared by 0 bases and J by 2 bases, with 11 bases between. The CDR3 loop reads CAWSVPGKPYEQYF. DNA of the CDR3: TGTGCCTGGAGTGTACCGGGGAAGCCCTACGAGCAGTACTTC. Full variable domain (missing parts from reference TRBV30 and TRBJ2-7): SQTIHQWPATLVQPVGSPLSLECTVEGTSNPNLYWYRQAAGRGLQLLFYSVGIGQISSEVPQNLSASRPQDRQFILSSKKLLLSDSGFYLCAWSVPGKPYEQYFGPGTRLTVT.

The chain's CDR3 is CASSQESGQAYGYTF. The CDR3 bases are TGTGCCAGCAGCCAAGAATCGGGACAGGCTTATGGCTACACCTTC. This rearrangement joins TRBV4-2 to TRBJ1-2; 8 nucleotides align to TRBD1. CDR3 length: 15 amino acids. V gave up 0 bases and J gave up 5 bases; unmatched junction bases: 5. The germline V gene has CDR1 LGHNA and CDR2 YNFKEQ.

This chain links TRBV9 with TRBJ2-7; 8 positions agree with TRBD1. This CDR3 region has 16 residues. Trimming removed 3 bases from V and 2 bases from J; junction bases left unmatched: 10. Germline assignment: CDR1 SGDLS and CDR2 YYNGEE. CDR3 coding DNA: TGTGCCAGCAGCGCAGGACAGGGCCATTCTCCCTACGAGCAGTACTTC. This codes for CASSAGQGHSPYEQYF. Complete variable domain (other parts from reference TRBV9 and TRBJ2-7): DSGVTQTPKHLITATGQRVTLRCSPRSGDLSVYWYQQSLDQGLQFLIQYYNGEERAKGNILERFSAQQFPDLHSELNLSSLELGDSALYFCASSAGQGHSPYEQYFGPGTRLTVT.

The V and J genes are TRBV27 and TRBJ1-3; 7 bases line up with TRBD1. The germline CDR1 and CDR2 sequences are MNHEY and SMNVEV (reference sequence). Trimming cost V 3 bases and J 0 bases; bases outside gene matches: 5. There are 16 residues in the CDR3. The CDR3 spells CASSFRGPTSGNTIYF. The DNA of the CDR3 is TGTGCCAGCAGTTTTAGGGGGCCGACCTCTGGAAACACCATATATTTT.

This chain links TRBV5-5 with TRBJ2-7, with 10 bases aligning to TRBD1. Germline loops: CDR1 SGHKS, CDR2 YYEKEE (reference sequence). V dropped 4 bases and J dropped 4; count of bases not matched to a gene: 11. This CDR3 has 16 residues. The CDR3 DNA reads as TGTGCCAGCAGCCGGGACAGGGGCTACACCTCGTACGAGCAGTACTTC. Encoded protein: CASSRDRGYTSYEQYF.

The gene calls are TRBV9 and TRBJ1-3, with D unresolved. Germline V gene data show CDR1 as SGDLS and CDR2 as YYNGEE. The CDR3 is 15 amino acids. Trimming removed 0 bases from V and 0 bases from J, with 7 bases in between. The CDR3 loop is CASSVALASGNTIYF. The CDR3 nucleotides are TGTGCCAGCAGCGTAGCCCTAGCCTCTGGAAACACCATATATTTT.

This clone was seen just once. The chain employs TRBV6-1 and TRBJ1-3, with D hard to call. The length of the CDR3 is 11 residues. Trimming pared 7 bases from V and 1 base from J, leaving 2 bases between. Germline V gives CDR1 MNHNS, CDR2 SASEGT. The CDR3 is CASTSGNTIYF. The DNA for the CDR3 is TGTGCCAGCACATCTGGAAACACCATATATTTT.

The chain combines TRBV6-1 with TRBJ2-2; 9 nucleotides line up with TRBD1. This CDR3 has 14 amino acids. Losses at the gene ends were 8 bases for V and 6 bases for J; bases not matched to a gene: 7. Germline loops: CDR1 MNHNS, CDR2 SASEGT. The CDR3 reads CASGTGQWSGELFF. In DNA form, the CDR3 reads TGTGCCAGCGGGACAGGGCAGTGGTCCGGGGAGCTGTTTTTT.

V usage is TRBV6-5 and J usage is TRBJ2-1; TRBD1 agrees at 9 bases. The CDR3 is made up of 15 amino acids. With V trimmed by 6 bases and J by 4 bases, 7 bases remained unmatched. Germline values: CDR1 MNHEY, CDR2 SVGAGI. For the CDR3, the DNA is TGTGCCAGCAGGGATACAGGGGGCGCTTACAATGAGCAGTTCTTC. Translation gives CASRDTGGAYNEQFF.

The gene calls are TRBV21-1 and TRBJ2-7; the D call in the table, TRBD2, was not verified against the DNA. TRBV21-1 is marked as a pseudogene. The CDR3 totals 16 residues. CDR3 nucleotide sequence: TGTGCCAGCAGCAAAGCAGAGCGGGAGTCATCCGGCGAGCAGTACTTC. Its translation: CASSKAERESSGEQYF.

This sequence joins TRBV14 and TRBJ1-1; D gene ambiguous. CDR3 size: 14 residues. Germline loops: CDR1 SGHDN, CDR2 FVKESK. Between the trimmed V and J ends, which lost 0 bases and 0 bases, there was a span of 5 bases. In DNA form, the CDR3 reads TGTGCCAGCAGCCAAGAGAGGGTGAACACTGAAGCTTTCTTT. Its translation is CASSQERVNTEAFF.

The J gene is TRBJ2-2, the V gene TRBV6-5; 10 bases match TRBD1. Germline V gene lookup returns CDR1 MNHEY and CDR2 SVGAGI. This CDR3 spans 15 amino acids. The ends lost 8 bases at V and 5 bases at J; junction bases unmatched: 8. For the CDR3, the DNA is TGTGCCAGCGGAAGACAGGGGGCGGGAACCGGGGAGCTGTTTTTT. Translation gives CASGRQGAGTGELFF.

This chain uses TRBV2 with TRBJ1-2; tentative D call: TRBD1 (6 bases). This CDR3 is 15 amino acids long. The V gene lost 2 bases and the J gene lost 4 bases, with 14 bases spanning the gap. In germline, CDR1 is SNHLY, CDR2 FYNNEI. The CDR3 DNA is TGTGCCAGCAGTGAAAGGACAGCCACAAGCTATGGCTACACCTTC. It codes for CASSERTATSYGYTF.

The chain recombines TRBV28 with TRBJ2-1; D may be TRBD2 (6 bases). CDR1 is MDHEN and CDR2 is SYDVKM in the germline V gene. V lost 4 bases and J 13 bases, leaving 17 bases between the germline ends. The CDR3 spans 13 residues. This chain's CDR3 is CASSSPPGRSQFF. The CDR3 DNA is TGTGCCAGCAGTTCACCCCCCGGGAGATCTCAGTTCTTC.

J is TRBJ1-5 and V is TRBV18; 7 bases are a match to TRBD1. Germline CDR1 is KGHSH and CDR2 is LQKENI. CDR3 length equals 15 residues. With V trimmed by 3 bases and J by 0 bases, 2 bases remained unmatched. In DNA, the CDR3 is TGTGCCAGCTCACCGGACAGGATTAGCAATCAGCCCCAGCATTTT. It encodes CASSPDRISNQPQHF. The variable domain in full, completed from reference TRBV18 and TRBJ1-5, reads NAGVMQNPRHLVRRRGQEARLRCSPMKGHSHVYWYRQLPEEGLKFMVYLQKENIIDESGMPKERFSAEFPKEGPSILRIQQVVRGDSAAYFCASSPDRISNQPQHFGDGTRLSIL.

This clone was found once. V usage is TRBV18 and J usage is TRBJ1-5; no clear D gene. The V gene's germline CDR1 is KGHSH and CDR2 LQKENI. Trimming cost V 0 bases and J 2 bases, with 14 bases left between them. The CDR3 is 17 residues long. The CDR3 DNA sequence: TGTGCCAGCTCACCACCGGGCACTGGAACTCGCAATCAGCCCCAGCATTTT. As protein: CASSPPGTGTRNQPQHF.

This clone was counted once. This sequence joins TRBV9 and TRBJ2-1, with 8 nucleotides matching TRBD2. CDR1 SGDLS and CDR2 YYNGEE come from the germline V gene. The CDR3 extends over 15 amino acids. With V trimmed by 1 base and J by 2 bases, 2 bases remained unmatched. Here the CDR3 DNA reads TGTGCCAGCAGCGTAAGTAGCGGGACCTACAATGAGCAGTTCTTC. This codes for CASSVSSGTYNEQFF.

This clone has a single count. V usage is TRBV18 and J usage is TRBJ2-2; 13 nucleotides line up with TRBD2. Per germline, CDR1 KGHSH and CDR2 LQKENI. Trimming removed 4 bases from V and 7 bases from J; junction bases left unmatched: 9. The CDR3 totals 17 residues. CDR3 in DNA: TGTGCCAGCTCACTCGGACTAGCGGGAGTTAGTAGCGGGGAGCTGTTTTTT. It encodes CASSLGLAGVSSGELFF.

The chain combines TRBV9 with TRBJ2-5; D is possibly TRBD2 (6 bases). Per germline, CDR1 SGDLS and CDR2 YYNGEE. The V gene lost 0 bases and the J gene lost 3 bases, with 9 bases spanning the gap. The CDR3 has 14 amino acids. The CDR3 DNA follows: TGTGCCAGCAGCGTAGCCGGACTAAAAGAGACCCAGTACTTC. Encoded protein: CASSVAGLKETQYF.